This is a list of T cell receptor beta chains from one sample in a study of CD8+ T cells in alopecia areata. Measured with immunoSEQ multiplex PCR; TCRdb has only the in-frame clones, and not every one. The sample gives 150,000 to 200,000 clones, 60% of which show up once; approximately 1% is in the top ten. This specimen consisted of CD4+ T cells sorted from blood, obtained at week 24, from a patient treated with tofacitinib. These receptors were obtained from a human donor with alopecia areata. CDR3s include the opening cysteine and the closing phenylalanine or tryptophan. D genes are given only for firm matches. The size field is filled for only some rows; it gives once, few, many or a size class.

j_call clone_size cdr3_length d_call v_call cdr3_nt cdr3_aa
TRBJ2-3 once 15 NA TRBV5-4 TGTGCCAGCAGCTTGGTTGGTGCCCCGGTGTCTACGCAGTATTTT CASSLVGAPVSTQYF
TRBJ2-7 NA 12 TRBD1 TRBV5-1 TGCGCCAGCAGCCGACAGGGGGACGAGCAGTACTTC CASSRQGDEQYF
TRBJ2-5 NA 17 TRBD2 TRBV9 TGTGCCAGCAGCGTAGGTCCTAGCGGGGGCTCGGGCGAGACCCAGTACTTC CASSVGPSGGSGETQYF
TRBJ2-7 NA 14 NA TRBV11-2 TGTGCCAGCCAGCAAAGCGGAAAGAGTGCCGAGCAGTACTTC CASQQSGKSAEQYF
TRBJ1-2 NA 14 NA TRBV29-1 TGCAGCGTTGGGACGGAGGGTCCGTCTAGGGGCTACACCTTC CSVGTEGPSRGYTF
TRBJ1-5 NA 15 TRBD1 TRBV27 TGTGCCAGCAGCGGACAGGGGCTTAGCAATCAGCCCCAGCATTTT CASSGQGLSNQPQHF
TRBJ2-7 NA 13 NA TRBV30 TGTGCCTGGAGTGGTACTACGGATGGCGAGCAGTACTTC CAWSGTTDGEQYF
TRBJ1-5 few 15 NA TRBV2 TGTGCCAGCAGTGAAAGGGGCCTGAGCAATCAGCCCCAGCATTTT CASSERGLSNQPQHF
TRBJ1-1 NA 14 NA TRBV11-1 TGTGCCAGCAGTGATCGATGGTCAGACACTGAAGCTTTCTTT CASSDRWSDTEAFF
TRBJ1-1 NA 14 TRBD1 TRBV4-3 TGCGCCAGCAGCCAAGTCGACAGGGGCACTGAAGCTTTCTTT CASSQVDRGTEAFF
TRBJ2-5 NA 12 NA TRBV7-2 TGTGCCAGCAGCTTAAATCGGGGGACCCAGTACTTC CASSLNRGTQYF
TRBJ1-2 NA 12 NA TRBV30 TGTGCCTGGAGTGTGTCGGGGAATGGCTACACCTTC CAWSVSGNGYTF
TRBJ1-5 few 12 NA TRBV5-6 TGTGCCAGCAGCTTCCCGGGCCAGCCCCAGCATTTT CASSFPGQPQHF
TRBJ1-1 NA 13 TRBD1 TRBV2 TGTGCCAGCATCCCCGCAGGGGGCACTGAAGCTTTCTTT CASIPAGGTEAFF
TRBJ2-3 NA 15 NA TRBV29-1 TGCAGCGCCAATCCGGGACGCCCAGGCACAGATACGCAGTATTTT CSANPGRPGTDTQYF
TRBJ2-5 NA 16 NA TRBV14 TGTGCCAGCAGCCAAGGACCCAGGGTATCTAGGGAGACCCAGTACTTC CASSQGPRVSRETQYF
TRBJ2-5 NA 14 TRBD1 TRBV7-8 TGTGCCAGCAGGTCAGGCCAGGGGGCAGAGACCCAGTACTTC CASRSGQGAETQYF
TRBJ2-1 few 15 NA TRBV5-6 TGTGCCAGCAGCTTGGCTGGGGGCGCAGGGAATGAGCAGTTCTTC CASSLAGGAGNEQFF
TRBJ1-2 NA 14 NA TRBV5-1 TGCGCCAGCAGCTTAAACTCCGGGGCCTATGGCTACACCTTC CASSLNSGAYGYTF
TRBJ1-1 NA 11 NA TRBV2 TGTGCCAGCAGTGCAGGGCTTGAAGCTTTCTTT CASSAGLEAFF
TRBJ2-1 few 14 TRBD2 TRBV29-1 TGCAGCGCCTTACTAGCGGGGGGGCTGGATGAGCAGTTCTTC CSALLAGGLDEQFF
TRBJ2-1 NA 15 NA TRBV30 TGTGCCTGGAGTGTTGACAGCCCTGGATACAATGAGCAGTTCTTC CAWSVDSPGYNEQFF
TRBJ2-3 NA 12 TRBD1 TRBV19 TGTGCCAGTGCGGGACAGGCAGATACGCAGTATTTT CASAGQADTQYF
TRBJ1-4 NA 13 NA TRBV5-1 TGCGCCAGCAGGACGGGGGGGAATGAAAAACTGTTTTTT CASRTGGNEKLFF